Following are 5 T cell receptor beta chains from one sample sequenced in a study of cytotoxic CD8 clonotypes in ibrutinib-treated CLL. Using immunoSEQ multiplex PCR, the repertoire was profiled, and TCRdb retains in-frame clones only, with some absent. The profile shows under 150,000 clones, 80% of them singletons. Material: PBMCs, obtained after 36 months of ibrutinib treatment. These receptors were obtained from a human donor with chronic lymphocytic leukemia.

V gene TRBV7-2 combines with J gene TRBJ2-7; 7 nucleotides agree with TRBD1. CDR3 length: 14 amino acids. J was trimmed by 6 bases and V by 5 bases; bases with no gene match: 10. Germline V gene data show CDR1 as SGHTA and CDR2 as FQGNSA. The CDR3 sequence is CASSPRQGLGEQYF. The DNA for the CDR3 is TGTGCCAGCAGCCCGCGACAGGGATTGGGCGAGCAGTACTTC.

The J gene is TRBJ2-7, the V gene TRBV6-5; TRBD1 matches 8 bases. This CDR3 region has 14 residues. J gave up 4 bases and V 5 bases, and 7 bases lay outside the gene matches. CDR1 is MNHEY, CDR2 SVGAGI, per germline. CDR3 protein: CASSTFTGGYEQYF. CDR3 in DNA: TGTGCCAGCAGTACCTTCACAGGGGGGTACGAGCAGTACTTC.

This clone was counted a single time. The chain couples TRBV30 to TRBJ1-1, with D uncertain. V was shortened by 3 bases and J by 4 bases, with 12 bases between the two germline ends. The germline gives CDR1 GTSNPN, CDR2 SVGIG (reference sequence). This CDR3 is 13 amino acids long. The CDR3 spells CAWSSDEATEAFF. CDR3 DNA sequence: TGTGCCTGGAGCTCTGACGAGGCCACTGAAGCTTTCTTT.

This clone has more than one count but fewer than ten. CDR3 sequence (DNA): TGTGCCAGCAGAACCGAGAGGGGTAGGTCACCCCTCCACTTT. Protein product: CASRTERGRSPLHF. The V and J genes are TRBV27 and TRBJ1-6; TRBD1 is a possible D gene (5 bases). The CDR3 has 14 amino acids. The V gene lost 6 bases and the J gene lost 10 bases, with 16 bases spanning the gap. The germline V gene encodes CDR1 MNHEY and CDR2 SMNVEV (reference sequence).

The sample holds a few counts of this clone. The genes are TRBV19 and TRBJ2-3; D may match TRBD1 or TRBD2 (6 bases each). V lost 7 bases and J lost 5, with 13 bases in between. This CDR3 is 13 amino acids long. From germline, CDR1 is LNHDA and CDR2 SQIVND (reference sequence). CDR3 DNA sequence: TGTGCCAGTAAGGACGGGGGCGGAGATACGCAGTATTTT. Amino acid sequence: CASKDGGGDTQYF.